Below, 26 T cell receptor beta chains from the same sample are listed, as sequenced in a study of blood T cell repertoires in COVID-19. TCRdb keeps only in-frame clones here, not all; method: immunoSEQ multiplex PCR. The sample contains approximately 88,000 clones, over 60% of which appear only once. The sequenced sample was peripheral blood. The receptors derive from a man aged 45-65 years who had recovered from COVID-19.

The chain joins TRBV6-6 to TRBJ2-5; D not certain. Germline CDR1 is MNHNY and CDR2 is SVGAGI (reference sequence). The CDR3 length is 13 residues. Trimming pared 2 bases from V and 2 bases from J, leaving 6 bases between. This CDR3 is CASSYARQETQYF. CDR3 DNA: TGTGCCAGCAGTTACGCCAGACAAGAGACCCAGTACTTC.

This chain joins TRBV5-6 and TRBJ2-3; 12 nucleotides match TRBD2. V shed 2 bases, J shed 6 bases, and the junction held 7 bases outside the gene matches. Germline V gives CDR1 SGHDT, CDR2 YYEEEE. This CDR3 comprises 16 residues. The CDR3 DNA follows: TGTGCCAGCAGCTTCCGGACTAGCGGGAAGGGCGATACGCAGTATTTT. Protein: CASSFRTSGKGDTQYF.

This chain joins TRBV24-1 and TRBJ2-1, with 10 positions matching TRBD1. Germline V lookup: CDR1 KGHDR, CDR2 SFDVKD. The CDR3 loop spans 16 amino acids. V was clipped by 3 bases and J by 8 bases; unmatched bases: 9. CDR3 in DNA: TGTGCCACCAGTGATCCCGGACAGGGGGTGGTCCATGAGCAGTTCTTC. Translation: CATSDPGQGVVHEQFF.

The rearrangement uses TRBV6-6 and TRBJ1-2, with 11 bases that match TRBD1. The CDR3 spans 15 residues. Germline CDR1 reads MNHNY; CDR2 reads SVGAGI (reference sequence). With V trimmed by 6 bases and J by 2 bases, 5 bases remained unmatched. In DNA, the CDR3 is TGTGCCAGCAGCCGGGGGACAGGGGGAAACTATGGCTACACCTTC. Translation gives CASSRGTGGNYGYTF.

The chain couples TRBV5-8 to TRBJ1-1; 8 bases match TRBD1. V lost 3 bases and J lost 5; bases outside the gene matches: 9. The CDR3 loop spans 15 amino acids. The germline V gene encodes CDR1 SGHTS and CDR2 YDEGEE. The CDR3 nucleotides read TGTGCCAGCAGCTCATGGACAGGGTCGGGGACTGAAGCTTTCTTT. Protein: CASSSWTGSGTEAFF.

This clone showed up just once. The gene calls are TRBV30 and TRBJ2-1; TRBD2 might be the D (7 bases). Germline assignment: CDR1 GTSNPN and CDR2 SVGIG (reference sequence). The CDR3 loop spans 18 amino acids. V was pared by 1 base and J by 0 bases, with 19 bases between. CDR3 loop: CAWSGISAGASSYNEQFF. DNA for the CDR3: TGTGCCTGGAGTGGGATATCGGCGGGGGCGAGCTCCTACAATGAGCAGTTCTTC.

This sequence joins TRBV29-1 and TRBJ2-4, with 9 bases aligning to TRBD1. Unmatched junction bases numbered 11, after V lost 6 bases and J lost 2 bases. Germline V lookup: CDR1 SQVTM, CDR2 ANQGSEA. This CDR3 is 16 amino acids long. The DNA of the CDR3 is TGCAGCGTGAGCGGACAGGGGACGCGGACCAAAAACATTCAGTACTTC. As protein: CSVSGQGTRTKNIQYF.

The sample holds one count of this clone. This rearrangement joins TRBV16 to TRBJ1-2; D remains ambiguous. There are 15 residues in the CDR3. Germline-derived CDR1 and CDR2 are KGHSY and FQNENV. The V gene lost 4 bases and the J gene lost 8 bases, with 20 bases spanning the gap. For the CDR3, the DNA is TGTGCCAGCAGCCGATATTTTGAGACTCCGTACGGCTACACCTTC. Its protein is CASSRYFETPYGYTF.

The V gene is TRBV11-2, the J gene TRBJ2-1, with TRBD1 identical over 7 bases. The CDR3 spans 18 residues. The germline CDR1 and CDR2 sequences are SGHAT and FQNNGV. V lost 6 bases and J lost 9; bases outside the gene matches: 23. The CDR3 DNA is TGTGCCAGCAGTCTGTTAAAAGGGGGACAGAGGGGATTAGGTGAGCAGTTCTTC. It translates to CASSLLKGGQRGLGEQFF.

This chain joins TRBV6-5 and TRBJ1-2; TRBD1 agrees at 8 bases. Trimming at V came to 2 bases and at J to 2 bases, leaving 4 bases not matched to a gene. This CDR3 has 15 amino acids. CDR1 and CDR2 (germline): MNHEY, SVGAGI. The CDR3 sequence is CASSYTGTGNYGYTF. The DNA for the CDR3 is TGTGCCAGCAGTTACACAGGGACAGGAAACTATGGCTACACCTTC.

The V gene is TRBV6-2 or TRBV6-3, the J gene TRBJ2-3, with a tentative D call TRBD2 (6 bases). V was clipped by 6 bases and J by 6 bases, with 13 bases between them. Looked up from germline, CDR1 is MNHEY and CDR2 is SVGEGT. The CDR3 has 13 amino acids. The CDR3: CASSLPGRDTQYF. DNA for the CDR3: TGTGCCAGCAGCCTGCCTGGGAGGGATACGCAGTATTTT.

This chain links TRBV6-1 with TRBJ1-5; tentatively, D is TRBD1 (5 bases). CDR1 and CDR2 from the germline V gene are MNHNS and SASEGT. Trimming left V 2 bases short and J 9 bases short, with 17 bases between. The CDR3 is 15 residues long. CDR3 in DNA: TGTGCCAGCAGTGAATACTCGGCGGGACGGCTGCCCCAGCATTTT. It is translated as CASSEYSAGRLPQHF.

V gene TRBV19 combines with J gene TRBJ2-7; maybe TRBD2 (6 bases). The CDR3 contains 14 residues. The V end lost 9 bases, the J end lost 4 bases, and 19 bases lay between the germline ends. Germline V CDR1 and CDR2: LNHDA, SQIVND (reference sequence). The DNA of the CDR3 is TGTGCCAGGACCCCTAACGGGAGTTTGTACGAGCAGTACTTC. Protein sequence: CARTPNGSLYEQYF.

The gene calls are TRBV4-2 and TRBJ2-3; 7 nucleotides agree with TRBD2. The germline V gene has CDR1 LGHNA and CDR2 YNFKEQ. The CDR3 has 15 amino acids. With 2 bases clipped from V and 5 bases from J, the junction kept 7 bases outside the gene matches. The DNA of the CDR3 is TGTGCCAGCAGCCAACTGGGACCGGGGGGAGATACGCAGTATTTT. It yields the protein CASSQLGPGGDTQYF.

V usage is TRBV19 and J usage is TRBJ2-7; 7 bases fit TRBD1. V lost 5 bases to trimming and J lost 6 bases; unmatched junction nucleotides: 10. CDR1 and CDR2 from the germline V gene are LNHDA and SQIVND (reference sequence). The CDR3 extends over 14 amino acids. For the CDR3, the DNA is TGTGCCAGTAGTCCACAGGGGTTGTCGGTCGAGCAGTACTTC. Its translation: CASSPQGLSVEQYF. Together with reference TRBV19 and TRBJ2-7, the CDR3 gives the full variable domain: DGGITQSPKYLFRKEGQNVTLSCEQNLNHDAMYWYRQDPGQGLRLIYYSQIVNDFQKGDIAEGYSVSREKKESFPLTVTSAQKNPTAFYLCASSPQGLSVEQYFGPGTRLTVT.

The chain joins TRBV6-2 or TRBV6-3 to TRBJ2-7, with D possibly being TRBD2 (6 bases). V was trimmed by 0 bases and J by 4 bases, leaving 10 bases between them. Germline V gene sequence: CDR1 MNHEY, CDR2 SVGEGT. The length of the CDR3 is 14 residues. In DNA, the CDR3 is TGTGCCAGCAGTTACTCCGGCGGGATGTACGAGCAGTACTTC. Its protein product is CASSYSGGMYEQYF.

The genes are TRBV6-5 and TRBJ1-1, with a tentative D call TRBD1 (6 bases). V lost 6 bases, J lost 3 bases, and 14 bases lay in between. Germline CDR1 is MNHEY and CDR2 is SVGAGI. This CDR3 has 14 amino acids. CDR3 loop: CASRTRGRDTEAFF. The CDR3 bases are TGTGCCAGCAGGACCAGGGGAAGGGACACTGAAGCTTTCTTT.

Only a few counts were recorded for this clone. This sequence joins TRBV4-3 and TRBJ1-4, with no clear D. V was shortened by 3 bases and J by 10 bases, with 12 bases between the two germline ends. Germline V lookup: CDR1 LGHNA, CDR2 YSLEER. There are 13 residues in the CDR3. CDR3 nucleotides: TGCGCCAGCAGCCAGGCTGGGGAGGCAAAACTGTTTTTT. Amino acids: CASSQAGEAKLFF.

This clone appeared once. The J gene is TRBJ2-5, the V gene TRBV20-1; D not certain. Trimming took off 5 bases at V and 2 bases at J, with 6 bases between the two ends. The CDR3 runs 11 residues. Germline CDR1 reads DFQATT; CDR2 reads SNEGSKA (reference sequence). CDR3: CSAVEQETQYF. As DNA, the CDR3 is TGCAGTGCTGTAGAACAAGAGACCCAGTACTTC.

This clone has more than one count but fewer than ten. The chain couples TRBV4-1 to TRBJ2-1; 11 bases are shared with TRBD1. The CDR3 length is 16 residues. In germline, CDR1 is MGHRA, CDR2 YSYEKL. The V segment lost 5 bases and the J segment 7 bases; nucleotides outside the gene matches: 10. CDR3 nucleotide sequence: TGCGCCAGCAGCACCGGGACAGGGGGGCAAAGGAATGAGCAGTTCTTC. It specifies CASSTGTGGQRNEQFF.

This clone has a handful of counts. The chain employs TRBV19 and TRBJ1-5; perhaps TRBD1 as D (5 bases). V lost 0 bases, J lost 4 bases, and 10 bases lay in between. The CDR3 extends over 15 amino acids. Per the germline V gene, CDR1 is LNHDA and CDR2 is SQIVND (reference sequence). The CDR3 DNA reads TGTGCCAGTAGTATAGATCGGCGGGGGAATCAGCCCCAGCATTTT. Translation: CASSIDRRGNQPQHF.

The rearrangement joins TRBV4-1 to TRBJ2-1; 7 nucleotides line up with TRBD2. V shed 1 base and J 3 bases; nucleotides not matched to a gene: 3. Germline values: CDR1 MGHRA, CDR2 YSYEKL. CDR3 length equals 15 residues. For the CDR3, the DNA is TGCGCCAGCAGCCAAGTCGGGGGGAACTACAATGAGCAGTTCTTC. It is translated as CASSQVGGNYNEQFF.

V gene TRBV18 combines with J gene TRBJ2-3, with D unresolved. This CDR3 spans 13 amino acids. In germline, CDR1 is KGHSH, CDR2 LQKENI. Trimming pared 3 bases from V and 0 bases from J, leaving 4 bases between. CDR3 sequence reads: CASSPQSTDTQYF. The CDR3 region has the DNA TGTGCCAGCTCACCCCAGAGCACAGATACGCAGTATTTT.

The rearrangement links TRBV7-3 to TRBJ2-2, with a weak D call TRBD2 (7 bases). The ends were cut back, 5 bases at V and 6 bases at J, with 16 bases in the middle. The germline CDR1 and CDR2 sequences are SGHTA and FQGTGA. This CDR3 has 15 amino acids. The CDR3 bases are TGTGCCAGCAGCAAACAGGGAGGGAGGCCCGGGGAGCTGTTTTTT. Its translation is CASSKQGGRPGELFF.

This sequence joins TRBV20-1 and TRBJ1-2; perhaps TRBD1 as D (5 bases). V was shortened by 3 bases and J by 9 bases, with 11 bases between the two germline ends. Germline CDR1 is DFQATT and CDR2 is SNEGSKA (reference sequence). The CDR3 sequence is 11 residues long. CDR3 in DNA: TGCAGTGCTAGGAAGGGGAATCGCTACACCTTC. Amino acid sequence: CSARKGNRYTF.

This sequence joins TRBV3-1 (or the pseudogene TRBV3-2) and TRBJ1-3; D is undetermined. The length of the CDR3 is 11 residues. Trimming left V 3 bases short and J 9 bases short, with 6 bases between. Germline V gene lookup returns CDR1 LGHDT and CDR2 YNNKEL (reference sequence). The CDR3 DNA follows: TGTGCCAGCAGCCAGCGGGGCACCATATATTTT. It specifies CASSQRGTIYF.